The 9 T cell receptor beta chains listed next were all sequenced from one sample in a study of blood T cell repertoires in COVID-19. Clones were read by immunoSEQ multiplex PCR, and TCRdb kept only the in-frame ones, dropping some. The profile shows some 120,000 clones, less than 90% of them singletons. The sample consisted of peripheral blood. The receptors shown here come from a man aged 65 to 85 with acute or convalescent COVID-19.

The V and J genes are TRBV23-1 and TRBJ1-2, with 12 bases identical to TRBD1. Being an ORF, TRBV23-1 has a function that is uncertain. After removal of 0 bases from V and 8 bases from J, the junction contained 16 bases not matched to a gene. The CDR3 consists of 19 residues. This CDR3 reads CASSQSEGFRDRGHWGYTF. Here the CDR3 DNA reads TGCGCCAGCAGTCAATCGGAGGGCTTCCGGGACAGGGGGCATTGGGGCTACACCTTC.

This clone has just a few counts. The CDR3 reads CASSRTGSHEQYF. CDR3 nucleotide sequence: TGTGCCAGCAGCCGGACAGGGAGCCACGAGCAGTACTTC. This chain links TRBV12-3 or TRBV12-4 with TRBJ2-7; 8 bases fit TRBD1. V gave up 6 bases and J gave up 5 bases; unmatched junction bases: 6. This CDR3 has 13 amino acids.

This chain uses TRBV5-1 with TRBJ1-1; D gene ambiguous. Trimming took 4 bases from V and 0 from J, leaving 7 bases between them. This CDR3 spans 13 amino acids. Germline CDR1 is SGHRS and CDR2 is YFSETQ. The CDR3 reads CASSVRMNTEAFF. The CDR3 DNA sequence: TGCGCCAGCAGCGTGAGGATGAACACTGAAGCTTTCTTT.

This rearrangement joins TRBV5-1 to TRBJ2-2, with D possibly TRBD2 on 5 matching bases. Germline V gene lookup returns CDR1 SGHRS and CDR2 YFSETQ. This CDR3 comprises 16 residues. V lost 1 base and J 0 bases, leaving 10 bases between the germline ends. The DNA for the CDR3 is TGCGCCAGCAGCTTGCGAGCGGAACCGAACACCGGGGAGCTGTTTTTT. Translating it yields CASSLRAEPNTGELFF.

The genes are TRBV7-3 and TRBJ1-1; TRBD1 matches at 8 bases. There are 14 residues in the CDR3. CDR1 and CDR2 from the germline V gene are SGHTA and FQGTGA. V shed 2 bases and J 7 bases; nucleotides not matched to a gene: 6. The CDR3 DNA reads TGTGCCAGCAGCTTACGGCAGGGGGCTGGTGAAGCTTTCTTT. This sequence encodes CASSLRQGAGEAFF.

The chain carries TRBV7-8 and TRBJ2-7; the match to TRBD2 covers 10 bases. Germline lookup yields CDR1 SGHVS and CDR2 FQNEAQ. With V trimmed by 5 bases and J by 7 bases, 8 bases remained unmatched. The CDR3 is 14 amino acids. For the CDR3, the DNA is TGTGCCAGCAGCCTTCGGGGTAGCGGGGGGGAGCAGTACTTC. This translates into CASSLRGSGGEQYF. Full variable domain (outside the CDR3, taken from reference TRBV7-8 and TRBJ2-7): GAGVSQSPRYKVAKRGQDVALRCDPISGHVSLFWYQQALGQGPEFLTYFQNEAQLDKSGLPSDRFFAERPEGSVSTLKIQRTQQEDSAVYLCASSLRGSGGEQYFGPGTRLTVT.

Details on this clone: A junction end diverges from the germline sequence, so it may reflect a read error. The chain recombines TRBV7-7 with TRBJ2-1, with TRBD1 identical over 9 bases. The CDR3 loop spans 14 amino acids. The V gene's germline CDR1 is SSHAT and CDR2 FNYEAQ (reference sequence). The CDR3 loop reads CASSAGQGFNEQFF. CDR3 nucleotide sequence: TGTGCTAGCAGCGCGGGACAGGGATTCAATGAGCAGTTCTTC.

This clone has a count of ten or more. The rearrangement joins TRBV11-2 to TRBJ2-7, with D tentatively TRBD2 (7 bases). Germline V CDR1 and CDR2: SGHAT, FQNNGV. The CDR3 has 16 residues. With 4 bases removed from V and 5 bases from J, the gap between germline ends came to 21 bases. This CDR3 reads CASSSSGGLRKNEQYF. The CDR3 nucleotides read TGTGCCAGCAGCTCCTCGGGGGGCCTGAGGAAGAACGAGCAGTACTTC.

The chain recombines TRBV11-2 with TRBJ1-3; 12 nucleotides match TRBD1. Trimming removed 0 bases from V and 8 bases from J; junction bases left unmatched: 8. CDR3 size: 17 residues. Germline V gene sequence: CDR1 SGHAT, CDR2 FQNNGV. CDR3 sequence (DNA): TGTGCCAGCAGCTTAGAGCGGGACAGGGGGCGTCGTGACACCATATATTTT. It yields the protein CASSLERDRGRRDTIYF.